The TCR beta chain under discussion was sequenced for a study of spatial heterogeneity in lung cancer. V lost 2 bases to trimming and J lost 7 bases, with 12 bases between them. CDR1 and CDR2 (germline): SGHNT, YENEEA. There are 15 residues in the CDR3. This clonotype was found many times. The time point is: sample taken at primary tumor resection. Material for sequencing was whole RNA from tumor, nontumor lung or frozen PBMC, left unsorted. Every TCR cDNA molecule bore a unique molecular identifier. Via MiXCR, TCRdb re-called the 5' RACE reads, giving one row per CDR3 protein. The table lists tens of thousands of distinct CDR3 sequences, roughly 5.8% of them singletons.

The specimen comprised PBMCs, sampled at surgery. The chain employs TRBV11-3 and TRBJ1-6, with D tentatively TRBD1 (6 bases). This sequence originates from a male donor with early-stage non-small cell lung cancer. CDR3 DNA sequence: TGTGCCAGCAGCTTAAGCGGGGACAAAAATTCACCCCTCCACTTT. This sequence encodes CASSLSGDKNSPLHF.